This T cell receptor (beta chain) was profiled in a study of CD8+ T cells in alopecia areata. With respect to this clone: Its target is not known.

General study results and limits: An increase in clonality over normal scalp was evident in lesional scalp, especially alopecia totalis/universalis.

After isolation, RNA underwent reverse transcription to generate cDNA as the sequencing template. The method was immunoSEQ multiplex PCR; TCRdb's version includes in-frame clones alone and lacks a portion of them. The repertoire holds approximately 150,000 clones, with roughly half as singletons. The CDR3 contains 16 residues. Germline CDR1 is SGHAT and CDR2 is FQNNGV. The junction had 12 bases not matched to a gene; V was cut back by 5 bases and J by 6 bases. Alopecia areata patients provided lesional scalp punch biopsies and peripheral blood. The sorting of PBMCs gave CD4+ and CD8+ T cells. The sequence was obtained from a human donor with alopecia areata. The input for sequencing was CD4+ T cells sorted from blood, taken at week 0. The chain links TRBV11-2 to TRBJ2-2; 7 positions match TRBD1. DNA for the CDR3: TGTGCCAGCAGCAACAGGGGCCCTAGGGGCCCCGGGGAGCTGTTTTTT. It encodes CASSNRGPRGPGELFF.